A selection of T cell receptor beta chains follows, all from one sample in a study of T cell responses to AZD1222 COVID-19 vaccine. Assay: immunoSEQ multiplex PCR; the TCRdb copy retains only in-frame clones and omits some. The sample consists of roughly 180,000 clones, 94% of them appearing once. The sequenced sample was peripheral blood, obtained 28 days after the second AZD1222 dose. These receptors were collected from an adult who received the AZD1222 COVID-19 vaccine. Each CDR3 is given with its conserved first and last residue. D genes are given only for firm matches. Clone size is stated in some rows and not others, as once, few, many or a class when expanded.

D	size	J	V	CDR3	DNA
-	-	TRBJ2-7	TRBV15	CATSRGSRTYEQYF	TGTGCCACCAGCAGAGGTAGTCGGACCTACGAGCAGTACTTC
TRBD1	-	TRBJ1-4	TRBV23-1	CASSGRTGLKEKLFF	TGCGCCAGCAGTGGGAGGACAGGACTGAAGGAAAAACTGTTTTTT
-	-	TRBJ1-1	TRBV28	CASSIQGNTEAFF	TGTGCCAGCAGTATACAGGGGAACACTGAAGCTTTCTTT
-	-	TRBJ1-2	TRBV28	CASTEKYGYTF	TGTGCCAGCACAGAGAAGTATGGCTACACCTTC
-	-	TRBJ1-2	TRBV9	CASTERGAGYGYTF	TGTGCCAGCACCGAGAGGGGGGCGGGCTATGGCTACACCTTC
-	-	TRBJ1-5	TRBV10-2	CASSENQYQPQHF	TGCGCCAGCAGTGAGAACCAATATCAGCCCCAGCATTTT
-	-	TRBJ1-3	TRBV6-6	CASSPPREGGHSGNTIYF	TGTGCCAGCAGTCCCCCACGGGAGGGGGGGCACTCTGGAAACACCATATATTTT
TRBD2	few	TRBJ2-7	TRBV13	CASSHRLRSSGPYEQYF	TGTGCCAGCAGCCATCGCCTCCGGTCTAGCGGGCCCTACGAGCAGTACTTC
TRBD1	-	TRBJ1-4	TRBV7-9	CASGDRGVNEKLFF	TGTGCCAGCGGGGACAGGGGAGTTAATGAAAAACTGTTTTTT
TRBD1	-	TRBJ1-6	TRBV27	CASSPKRQGQSYSPLHF	TGTGCCAGCAGTCCCAAACGACAGGGCCAGTCGTATTCACCCCTCCACTTT
-	-	TRBJ2-1	TRBV5-6	CASSVGTDLQFF	TGTGCCAGCAGCGTCGGGACTGATCTCCAGTTCTTC
TRBD1	once	TRBJ1-5	TRBV19	CASSILGGRNQPQHF	TGTGCCAGTAGTATATTAGGGGGCCGCAATCAGCCCCAGCATTTT
-	-	TRBJ1-3	TRBV20-1	CSASSPSLSGNTIYF	TGCAGTGCTAGTTCACCGAGCCTCTCTGGAAACACCATATATTTT
TRBD1	-	TRBJ1-5	TRBV6-5	CASSRGQGPWAQHF	TGTGCCAGCAGCCGGGGACAGGGGCCCTGGGCCCAGCATTTT
-	-	TRBJ1-1	TRBV5-4	CASSLDRGTEAFF	TGTGCCAGCAGCTTGGACCGGGGCACTGAAGCTTTCTTT